The 9 T cell receptor beta chains below come from one sample, sequenced in a study of blood T cell repertoires in COVID-19 (dated by TCRdb to about 2020). Library preparation was by the immunoSEQ multiplex PCR assay. Here the immuneACCESS table is served through TCRdb, limited to in-frame sequences with V and J called. Missing clones are a known gap in these copies; in checked studies unresolved V genes cover under half, and the rest lacks a known reason. In this sample the table shows a few hundred thousand clones, 85% of which occur a single time. Around 6.9% of the sample goes to the ten largest clones. Sample: peripheral blood. These receptors all stem from a human donor in a cohort sampled during active COVID-19.

The gene calls are TRBV5-6 and TRBJ2-5, with 9 bases lining up with TRBD1. Trimming cost V 2 bases and J 7 bases; bases outside gene matches: 3. This CDR3 is built from 13 residues. In germline, CDR1 is SGHDT, CDR2 YYEEEE. The CDR3: CASSFDRGRTQYF. CDR3 coding DNA: TGTGCCAGCAGCTTTGACAGGGGGAGGACCCAGTACTTC. The entire variable domain, with the rest obtained from reference TRBV5-6 and TRBJ2-5, is as follows: DAGVTQSPTHLIKTRGQQVTLRCSPKSGHDTVSWYQQALGQGPQFIFQYYEEEERQRGNFPDRFSGHQFPNYSSELNVNALLLGDSALYLCASSFDRGRTQYFGPGTRLLVL.

The V call is TRBV27, the J call TRBJ2-7, with 7 positions matching TRBD1. Germline trimming cut 1 base from V and 6 bases from J; bases unmatched to any gene: 6. In germline, CDR1 is MNHEY, CDR2 SMNVEV (reference sequence). This CDR3 contains 14 residues. The CDR3 spells CASSLYRTGGEQYF. Here the CDR3 DNA reads TGTGCCAGCAGTTTATATAGGACAGGAGGCGAGCAGTACTTC.

This clone was recorded many times. The CDR3 bases are TGTGCCAGCAGCCGAACAGGGGCGGCCGGGGAGCTGTTTTTT. The encoded protein is CASSRTGAAGELFF. V is TRBV11-3 and J is TRBJ2-2; 7 bases agree with TRBD1. The CDR3 covers 14 residues. Germline trimming cut 5 bases from V and 6 bases from J; bases unmatched to any gene: 6. CDR1 is SGHNT and CDR2 is YENEEA in the germline V gene.

The chain uses TRBV7-9 and TRBJ1-2; tentatively, D is TRBD1 (6 bases). Germline CDR1 and CDR2: SEHNR and FQNEAQ (reference sequence). Trimming cost V 3 bases and J 1 base, with 18 bases left between them. This CDR3 spans 17 amino acids. CDR3 protein: CASSFAGGMGFNYGYTF. The DNA of the CDR3 is TGTGCCAGCAGCTTTGCGGGGGGCATGGGGTTTAACTATGGCTACACCTTC.

V and J are TRBV19 and TRBJ1-6; perhaps TRBD1 as D (6 bases). Germline assignment: CDR1 LNHDA and CDR2 SQIVND (reference sequence). Trimming removed 1 base from V and 7 bases from J, with 11 bases in between. CDR3 length equals 15 residues. As DNA, the CDR3 is TGTGCCAGTAGTATAGTAACAGGGAAGAATTCACCCCTCCACTTT. Amino acids: CASSIVTGKNSPLHF.

V and J are TRBV4-1 and TRBJ2-7; TRBD1 matches at 7 bases. The V segment lost 4 bases and the J segment 0 bases; nucleotides outside the gene matches: 6. The CDR3 loop spans 15 amino acids. Germline CDR1 reads MGHRA; CDR2 reads YSYEKL. The CDR3 region is CASSLQTGSSYEQYF. CDR3 coding DNA: TGCGCCAGCAGCCTCCAGACAGGGAGCTCCTACGAGCAGTACTTC.

The chain links TRBV14 to TRBJ1-4; TRBD1 matches 7 bases. Looked up from germline, CDR1 is SGHDN and CDR2 is FVKESK. The CDR3 runs to 18 residues. Unmatched junction bases numbered 11, after V lost 0 bases and J lost 4 bases. The CDR3: CASSQERTDRAFNEKLFF. CDR3 sequence (DNA): TGTGCCAGCAGCCAAGAGCGGACCGACAGGGCCTTTAATGAAAAACTGTTTTTT.

This clone came up many times. V usage is TRBV7-8 and J usage is TRBJ1-1; a weak D match, TRBD1 (6 bases). The CDR3 covers 15 residues. V dropped 5 bases and J dropped 2 bases, with 15 bases sitting between them. The germline CDR1 and CDR2 sequences are SGHVS and FQNEAQ. The CDR3 DNA sequence: TGTGCCAGCAGCCCACAGGGACGGTTCAACACTGAAGCTTTCTTT. This translates into CASSPQGRFNTEAFF.

J is TRBJ2-7 and V is TRBV12-3 or TRBV12-4; tentatively, D is TRBD2 (5 bases). The ends were cut back, 7 bases at V and 7 bases at J, with 11 bases in the middle. The CDR3 contains 11 residues. CDR3 DNA: TGTGCCAGCAACAAACCGGGGGAGCAGTACTTC. This codes for CASNKPGEQYF.